A single sample gave rise to the 3 T cell receptor beta chains below, sequenced in a study of cytotoxic CD8 clonotypes in ibrutinib-treated CLL. Method: immunoSEQ multiplex PCR; TCRdb's copy keeps in-frame clones and lacks some. Counted here are about 85,000 clones, around 75% occurring once; the ten biggest clones make up roughly 4.8%. The sequences come from PBMCs, collected after 12 months of ibrutinib treatment. The source is a human donor with chronic lymphocytic leukemia.

The rearrangement joins TRBV5-5 to TRBJ1-6; no definite D call. Looked up from germline, CDR1 is SGHKS and CDR2 is YYEKEE (reference sequence). The V gene lost 0 bases and the J gene lost 9 bases, with 10 bases spanning the gap. The CDR3 covers 14 residues. CDR3 loop: CASSLGVGPSPLHF. CDR3 in DNA: TGTGCCAGCAGCTTGGGCGTCGGTCCTTCACCCCTCCACTTT.

The V call is TRBV9, the J call TRBJ2-7; 8 bases match TRBD1. Germline V gene lookup returns CDR1 SGDLS and CDR2 YYNGEE. The CDR3 loop spans 15 amino acids. Trimming took 0 bases from V and 2 from J; bases not matched to a gene: 4. The CDR3 here is CASSVGQGAAYEQYF. Here the CDR3 DNA reads TGTGCCAGCAGCGTAGGGCAGGGGGCGGCCTACGAGCAGTACTTC.

The chain recombines TRBV6-6 with TRBJ2-7, with TRBD2 matching 8 bases. The junction had 13 bases not matched to a gene; V was cut back by 6 bases and J by 3 bases. The CDR3 sequence is 16 residues long. From germline, CDR1 is MNHNY and CDR2 SVGAGI (reference sequence). The DNA of the CDR3 is TGTGCCAGCAGACCATCCACAAGACTAGCGAGCTACGAGCAGTACTTC. Protein: CASRPSTRLASYEQYF.